The T cell receptor (beta chain) described here comes from a study of tissue T cells after allogeneic stem cell transplantation. General study results and limits: Motif-based clustering found tissue-specific repertoire signatures shared across patients, though few clones were shared. TCR repertoires tracked anatomic similarity, regardless of disease or transplant status.

The V and J ends lost 6 bases and 6 bases, in that order; junction bases with no gene match: 7. CDR3 size: 13 residues. CDR1 is SNHLY and CDR2 is FYNNEI in the germline V gene. With respect to this clone: The antigen is undetermined.

Profiling relied on immunoSEQ multiplex PCR, and the TCRdb table lists in-frame clones only, not all of them. Among around 40,000 clones, 92% were seen once, and the ten largest hold roughly 3.8%. This TCR was sampled from a woman aged 35 to 75 who later had graft-versus-host disease after an allogeneic stem cell transplant. V usage is TRBV2 and J usage is TRBJ2-7; 8 positions match TRBD1. The specimen was blood, collected before transplantation. Here the CDR3 reads CASRRDRRPEQYF. Written as DNA, the CDR3 is TGTGCCAGCAGGCGGGACAGGCGTCCCGAGCAGTACTTC.